This is a list of T cell receptor beta chains from one sample in a study of regulatory T cells in long-lasting Graves disease. TCRdb itself ran the multiplex PCR reads through MiXCR, one entry per CDR3 protein. Of a few hundred thousand distinct CDR3 sequences listed, around a quarter are singletons. The sequencing here drew on peripheral blood mononuclear cells (PBMCs), taken when the disease was refractory, from a patient treated with antithyroid drugs. These TCRs come from a female donor with Graves disease. CDR3s include the opening cysteine and the closing phenylalanine or tryptophan. The order of the fields is clone size, J gene, D gene, V gene, CDR3 DNA, CDR3 protein. A D gene is named only where the DNA matches it firmly. Rows may omit the clone size; those that give it use once, few, many or a size class.

many TRBJ2-1 NA TRBV6-5 TGTGCCAGCAGTTATGAGCCCCACAATGAGCAGTTCTTC CASSYEPHNEQFF
NA TRBJ2-1 TRBD1 TRBV15 TGTGCCACCAGCAGAGAAAGTCCCGGGACAGGGGCCGATGAGCAGTTCTTC CATSRESPGTGADEQFF
NA TRBJ1-1 NA TRBV12-5 TGTGCTGGTGGTTTGGACGGCGGGAAGGGGCTCAAACCTGAAGCTTTCTTT CAGGLDGGKGLKPEAFF
many TRBJ1-5 NA TRBV2 TGTGCCAGCAGTGTAAAGGGAGGCAATCAGCCCCAGCATTTT CASSVKGGNQPQHF
few TRBJ2-7 TRBD2 TRBV28 TGTGCCAGCAAGCGGGGCGCCCTCTACGAGCAGTACTTC CASKRGALYEQYF
NA TRBJ2-1 TRBD2 TRBV7-9 TGTGCCAGCAGCTTAGGGACTGGCGGGAGGGCCCGGGATGAGCAGTTCTTC CASSLGTGGRARDEQFF
few TRBJ1-6 TRBD1 TRBV6-5 TGTGCCAGCAGTTACTCCGCCGGGACAGGGAGTTCACCCCTCCACTTT CASSYSAGTGSSPLHF
once TRBJ2-5 NA TRBV5-1 TGCGCCAGCAGCTTGGACCGGCTGGGGGAGACCCAGTACTTC CASSLDRLGETQYF
many TRBJ2-7 NA TRBV13 TGTGCCAGCAGCTTGGGAGCGGCCTTCGAGCAGTACTTC CASSLGAAFEQYF
few TRBJ2-1 NA TRBV5-6 TGTGCCAGCAGCCCTACGGCAGGGTTTGGGTCATACAATGAGCAGTTCTTC CASSPTAGFGSYNEQFF
NA TRBJ2-5 TRBD2 TRBV19 TGTGCCAGTAGTATTAATAGCGGGAGTGGGGAGACCCAGTACTTC CASSINSGSGETQYF
many TRBJ2-7 TRBD2 TRBV2 TGTGCCGGAGAAGCGGGAGTGGGAAGCGAGCAGTACTTC CAGEAGVGSEQYF
many TRBJ2-4 TRBD2 TRBV20-1 TGCAGTGCTAGATCGGGTAGCGGGAGGGCCTCAGTCGGCATTCAGTACTTC CSARSGSGRASVGIQYF
few TRBJ1-1 NA TRBV10-3 TGTGCCATCAGGGGGACGACCTTGAACACTGAAGCTTTCTTT CAIRGTTLNTEAFF
many TRBJ2-7 NA TRBV27 TGTGCCAGCAGTTCATGGACGAAGTCCTACGAGCAGTACTTC CASSSWTKSYEQYF
many TRBJ2-5 TRBD2 TRBV28 TGTGCCAGCAGTTCGCCCAGAACTAGCGGGAGGCCACAAGAGACCCAGTACTTC CASSSPRTSGRPQETQYF
few TRBJ2-7 NA TRBV27 TGTGCCAGCAGTGCCTCCCACGAGCAGTACTTC CASSASHEQYF
few TRBJ1-2 TRBD1 TRBV30 TGTGCCGCAACACAGGGGGGGAACTATGGCTACACCTTC CAATQGGNYGYTF
medium-sized TRBJ2-7 TRBD2 TRBV10-3 TGTGCCATCAGCGGATCCGGGACTAGCGGGACGAGTCCCTACGAGCAGTACTTC CAISGSGTSGTSPYEQYF
NA TRBJ1-2 TRBD1 TRBV5-1 TGCGCCAGCAGCCCGGGGACAGGTGGGGGTCGTGGCTACACCTTC CASSPGTGGGRGYTF
many TRBJ1-2 TRBD1 TRBV6-5 TGTGCCAGCAGTTGCGACAGGGTTAACTATGGCTACACCTTC CASSCDRVNYGYTF
many TRBJ2-5 TRBD2 TRBV6-1 TGTGCCAGCAGTGGCCGGGGGGACCAAGAGACCCAGTACTTC CASSGRGDQETQYF
NA TRBJ1-2 NA TRBV5-1 TGCGCCAGCAGCGACAAGGAGGAGCGGGGGATTTTGGGGGGCTACACCTTC CASSDKEERGILGGYTF
NA TRBJ1-2 NA TRBV7-2 TGTGCCAGCAGCCCGCAGGGCGTTCTGGGCTATGGCTACACCTTC CASSPQGVLGYGYTF
few TRBJ2-5 NA TRBV28 TGTGCCAGCAGCCGCCTGGGGAGCTCTTTTCAAGAGACCCAGTACTTC CASSRLGSSFQETQYF
NA TRBJ2-6 TRBD1 TRBV6-1 TGTGTCAGCAGGGGACAGGGGGCGCTTGGGGCCAACGTCCTGACTTTC CVSRGQGALGANVLTF
many TRBJ2-7 TRBD1 TRBV18 TGTGCCAGCAGCCCCCCGGGACAGAGCTACGAGCAGTACTTC CASSPPGQSYEQYF
few TRBJ1-6 NA TRBV7-9 TGTGCCAGCAGCCAGACCCCGAGGGACTCACCCCTCCACTTT CASSQTPRDSPLHF